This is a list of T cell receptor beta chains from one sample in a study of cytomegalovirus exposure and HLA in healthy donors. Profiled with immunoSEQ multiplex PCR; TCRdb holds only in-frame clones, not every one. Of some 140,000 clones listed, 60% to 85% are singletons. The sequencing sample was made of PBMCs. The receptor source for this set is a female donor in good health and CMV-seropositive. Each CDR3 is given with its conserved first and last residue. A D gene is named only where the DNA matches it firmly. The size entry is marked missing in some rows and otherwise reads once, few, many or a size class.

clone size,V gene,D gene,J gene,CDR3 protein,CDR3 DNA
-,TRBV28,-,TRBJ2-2,CASSSMGALNPGELFF,TGTGCCAGCAGTTCCATGGGGGCGCTTAATCCCGGGGAGCTGTTTTTT
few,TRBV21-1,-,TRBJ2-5,CASSVRDRGRETQYF,TGTGCCAGCAGCGTCCGGGACAGGGGGCGGGAGACCCAGTACTTC
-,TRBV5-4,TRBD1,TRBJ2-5,CASSLAGQGQETQYF,TGTGCCAGCAGCTTGGCCGGACAGGGACAAGAGACCCAGTACTTC
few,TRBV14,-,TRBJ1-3,CASSPVGSSGNTIYF,TGTGCCAGCAGCCCGGTCGGGAGCTCTGGAAACACCATATATTTT
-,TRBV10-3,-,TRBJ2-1,CAITGNSNNEQFF,TGTGCCATCACGGGTAACTCCAACAATGAGCAGTTCTTC
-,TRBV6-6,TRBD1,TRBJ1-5,CASSYSYGGGGQPQHF,TGTGCCAGCAGTTACTCGTATGGAGGGGGCGGTCAGCCCCAGCATTTT
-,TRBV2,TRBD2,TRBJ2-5,CASSDSGRETQYF,TGTGCCAGCAGTGATAGCGGGAGGGAGACCCAGTACTTC
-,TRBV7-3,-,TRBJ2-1,CASSLDSYNEQFF,TGTGCCAGCAGCCTTGACAGTTACAATGAGCAGTTCTTC
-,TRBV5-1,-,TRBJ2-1,CASSQKVVRDEQFF,TGCGCCAGCAGCCAAAAGGTTGTGAGGGATGAGCAGTTCTTC
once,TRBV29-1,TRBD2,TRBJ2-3,CSVELPGLAGAGTDTQYF,TGCAGCGTTGAATTACCGGGACTAGCGGGAGCGGGAACAGATACGCAGTATTTT
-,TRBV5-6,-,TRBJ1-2,CASSKPRTAALGYGYTF,TGTGCCAGCAGCAAACCCAGGACAGCCGCGTTAGGCTATGGCTACACCTTC
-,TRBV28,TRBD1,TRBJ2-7,CASRSHIWQTGGNSYEQYF,TGTGCCAGCAGATCTCATATTTGGCAGACAGGGGGCAACTCCTACGAGCAGTACTTC
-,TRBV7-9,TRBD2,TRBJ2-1,CASSLAGGNEQFF,TGTGCCAGCAGCTTAGCCGGGGGGAATGAGCAGTTCTTC
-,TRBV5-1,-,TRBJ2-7,CASSFVVASHEQYF,TGCGCCAGCAGCTTCGTGGTAGCCAGCCACGAGCAGTACTTC
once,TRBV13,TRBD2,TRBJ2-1,CASSRGGLSNEQFF,TGTGCCAGCAGCCGGGGGGGCCTAAGCAATGAGCAGTTCTTC
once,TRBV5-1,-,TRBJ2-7,CASSFTPGSSYEQYF,TGCGCCAGCAGCTTCACACCCGGGAGTTCGTATGAGCAGTACTTC
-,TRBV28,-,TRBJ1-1,CASSFFNTEAFF,TGTGCCAGCAGTTTCTTTAACACTGAAGCTTTCTTT
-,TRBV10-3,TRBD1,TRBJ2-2,CAISEPGQGLSGELFF,TGTGCCATCAGTGAGCCGGGACAGGGGCTCTCCGGGGAGCTGTTTTTT
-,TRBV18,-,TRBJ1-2,CASSPQENYGYTF,TGTGCCAGCTCACCGCAGGAAAACTATGGCTACACCTTC
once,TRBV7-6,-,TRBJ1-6,CASSLLRGSPLHF,TGTGCCAGCAGCTTACTCCGAGGTTCACCCCTCCACTTT
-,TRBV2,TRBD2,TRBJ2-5,CASCKGLAGGGLQETQYF,TGTGCCAGCTGTAAGGGACTAGCGGGTGGGGGCCTCCAAGAGACCCAGTACTTC
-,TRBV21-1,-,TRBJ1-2,CASTQGGYGYTF,TGTGCCAGCACACAGGGGGGCTATGGCTACACCTTC
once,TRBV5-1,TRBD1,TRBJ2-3,CASSFDRGKTDTQYF,TGCGCCAGCAGCTTTGACAGGGGGAAAACAGATACGCAGTATTTT
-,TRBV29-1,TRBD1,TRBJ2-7,CSGTRQGRTIYEQYF,TGCAGCGGTACCCGACAGGGGCGCACAATTTACGAGCAGTACTTC
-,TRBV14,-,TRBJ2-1,CASSQERREGGFF,TGTGCCAGCAGCCAGGAACGACGGGAAGGGGGGTTCTTC
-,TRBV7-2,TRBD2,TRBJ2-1,CASSLDAGGPYNEQFF,TGTGCCAGCAGCTTAGACGCGGGGGGCCCATACAATGAGCAGTTCTTC
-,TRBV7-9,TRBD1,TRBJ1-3,CASVRGQANSGNTIYF,TGTGCCAGCGTCAGAGGACAGGCTAACTCTGGAAACACCATATATTTT
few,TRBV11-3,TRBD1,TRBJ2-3,CASSYRGTDTQYF,TGTGCCAGCAGCTACAGGGGGACAGATACGCAGTATTTT
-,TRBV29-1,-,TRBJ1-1,CSVVRVNTEAFF,TGCAGCGTTGTGAGGGTGAACACTGAAGCTTTCTTT
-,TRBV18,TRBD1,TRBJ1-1,CASSPGQGAEAFF,TGTGCCAGCTCACCGGGACAGGGAGCTGAAGCTTTCTTT
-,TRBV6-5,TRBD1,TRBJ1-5,CASSGQGVGQPQHF,TGTGCCAGCAGCGGACAGGGGGTGGGTCAGCCCCAGCATTTT
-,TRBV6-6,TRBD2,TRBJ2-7,CASSYFGRAGEQYF,TGTGCCAGCAGTTATTTCGGGAGGGCGGGAGAGCAGTACTTC
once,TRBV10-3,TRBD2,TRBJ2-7,CAISGTRGSGGTYEQYF,TGTGCCATCAGTGGGACTAGGGGTAGCGGGGGAACCTACGAGCAGTACTTC
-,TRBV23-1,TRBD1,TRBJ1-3,CASRQPGQRNTIYF,TGCGCCAGCAGACAGCCGGGACAGCGCAACACCATATATTTT
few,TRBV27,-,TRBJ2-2,CASSLSPWATGELFF,TGTGCCAGCAGTTTATCTCCATGGGCCACCGGGGAGCTGTTTTTT
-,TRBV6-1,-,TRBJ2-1,CASSEAWRVGEQFF,TGTGCCAGCAGTGAAGCGTGGAGGGTAGGGGAGCAGTTCTTC
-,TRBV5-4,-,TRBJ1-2,CASSFQGDGYTF,TGTGCCAGCAGCTTTCAAGGGGATGGCTACACCTTC
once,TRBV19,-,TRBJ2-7,CASSILVATATEQYF,TGTGCCAGTAGTATACTAGTAGCAACGGCTACCGAGCAGTACTTC
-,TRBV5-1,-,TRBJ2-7,CASSFGLGEQYF,TGCGCCAGCAGCTTCGGTCTCGGCGAGCAGTACTTC
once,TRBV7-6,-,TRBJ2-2,CASSLGSTGELFF,TGTGCCAGCAGCCTCGGGTCCACCGGGGAGCTGTTTTTT